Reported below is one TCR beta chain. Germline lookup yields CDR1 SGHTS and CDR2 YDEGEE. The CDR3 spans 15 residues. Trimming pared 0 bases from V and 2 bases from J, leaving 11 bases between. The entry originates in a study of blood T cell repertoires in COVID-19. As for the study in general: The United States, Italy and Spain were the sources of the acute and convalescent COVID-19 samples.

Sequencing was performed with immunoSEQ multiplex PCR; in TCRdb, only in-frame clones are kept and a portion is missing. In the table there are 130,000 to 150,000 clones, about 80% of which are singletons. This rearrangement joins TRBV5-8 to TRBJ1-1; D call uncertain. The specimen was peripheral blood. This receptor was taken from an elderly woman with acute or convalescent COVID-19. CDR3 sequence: CASSLGGPGNTEAFF. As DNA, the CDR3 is TGTGCCAGCAGCTTGGGAGGCCCCGGTAACACTGAAGCTTTCTTT.